This paragraph covers one T cell receptor (beta chain) sequence. As yet, its antigen is unknown. The junction and the germline gene differ at one end; a read error may be behind it. CDR1 SGDLS and CDR2 YYNGEE come from the germline V gene. The CDR3 is 15 residues long. The sample originates from a study of T cell responses to AZD1222 COVID-19 vaccine. Libraries were prepared by immunoSEQ multiplex PCR; TCRdb keeps only in-frame clonotypes and omits some of them. Of under 150,000 clones in the sample, almost 95% are singletons; the top ten hold less than 9.5%. Study-level results: Regions 160-218 and 743-854 held dominance among vaccine-associated CD4 TCRs, which spanned spike. Unmutated regions of variants are reportedly targeted by nearly half of spike-specific TCRs. Repertoires were collected only later (after the peak T cell response had occurred).

The J gene is TRBJ1-5, the V gene TRBV9; TRBD1 matches 7 bases. This receptor was obtained from an adult who received the AZD1222 COVID-19 vaccine. This material consisted of peripheral blood, taken 28 days after the second AZD1222 dose. The CDR3 DNA reads as TGTGCCAGCAGCGTAGGTGGAGGGGGCAACCAGCCCCAGCATTTT. Its translation: CASSVGGGGNQPQHF.